This TCR beta chain emerged from a study of CD8 T cells in Susac syndrome. Per the germline V gene, CDR1 is LNHDA and CDR2 is SQIVND (reference sequence). V was cut by 2 bases and J by 6 bases, with 4 bases left in between. This CDR3 has 12 residues. It was with random hexamers that 0.5 to 1 ug RNA was reverse transcribed. Each CDR3 protein gets one entry after TCRdb re-called the immunoSEQ multiplex PCR reads with MiXCR. This sample has about 140,000 distinct CDR3 sequences, with about 95% found just once. The source material was CD8+ T cells from PBMCs. The sequence derives from a human donor with Susac syndrome. V usage is TRBV19 and J usage is TRBJ2-2; D is unclear. The CDR3 loop reads CASSISSGELFF. The CDR3 nucleotides are TGTGCCAGTAGTATATCTTCCGGGGAGCTGTTTTTT.